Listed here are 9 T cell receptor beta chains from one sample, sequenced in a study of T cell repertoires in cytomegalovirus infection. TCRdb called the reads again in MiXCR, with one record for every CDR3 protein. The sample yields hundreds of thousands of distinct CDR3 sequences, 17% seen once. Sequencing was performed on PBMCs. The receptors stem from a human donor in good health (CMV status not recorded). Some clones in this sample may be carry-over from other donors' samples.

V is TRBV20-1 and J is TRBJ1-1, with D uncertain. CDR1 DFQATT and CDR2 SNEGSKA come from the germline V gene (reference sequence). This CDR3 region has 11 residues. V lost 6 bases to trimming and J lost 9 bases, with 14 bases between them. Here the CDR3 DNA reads TGCAGTGCAAGAAGCTTTGTACAAGCTTTCTTT. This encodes CSARSFVQAFF.

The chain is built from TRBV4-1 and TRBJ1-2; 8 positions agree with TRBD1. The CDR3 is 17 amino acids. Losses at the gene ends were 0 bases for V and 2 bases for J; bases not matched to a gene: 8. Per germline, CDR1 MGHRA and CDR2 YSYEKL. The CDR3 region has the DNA TGCGCCAGCAGCCAAGAGCCGGACAGGGTCAGAAACTATGGCTACACCTTC. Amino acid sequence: CASSQEPDRVRNYGYTF.

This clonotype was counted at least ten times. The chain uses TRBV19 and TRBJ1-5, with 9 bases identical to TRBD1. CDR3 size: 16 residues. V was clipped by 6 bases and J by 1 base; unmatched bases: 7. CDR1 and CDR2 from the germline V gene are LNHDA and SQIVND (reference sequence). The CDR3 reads CASSSNRGLSNQPQHF. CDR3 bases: TGTGCCAGTAGCTCAAACAGGGGGCTGAGCAATCAGCCCCAGCATTTT.

In nucleotides, the CDR3 is TGCAGTGCTATTATCAGCCTAGCCCAAGAGACCCAGTACTTC. It encodes CSAIISLAQETQYF. V is TRBV20-1 and J is TRBJ2-5; D possibly corresponds to TRBD2 (5 bases). The length of the CDR3 is 14 residues. V was trimmed by 4 bases and J by 1 base, leaving 13 bases between them. The germline CDR1 and CDR2 sequences are DFQATT and SNEGSKA (reference sequence).

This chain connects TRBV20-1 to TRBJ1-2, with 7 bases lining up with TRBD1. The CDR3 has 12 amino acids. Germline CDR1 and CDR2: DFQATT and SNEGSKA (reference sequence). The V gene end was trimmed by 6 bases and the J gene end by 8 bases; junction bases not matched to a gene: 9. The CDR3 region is CSAATGSLGYTF. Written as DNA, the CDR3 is TGCAGTGCCGCGACAGGGAGCTTGGGCTACACCTTC.

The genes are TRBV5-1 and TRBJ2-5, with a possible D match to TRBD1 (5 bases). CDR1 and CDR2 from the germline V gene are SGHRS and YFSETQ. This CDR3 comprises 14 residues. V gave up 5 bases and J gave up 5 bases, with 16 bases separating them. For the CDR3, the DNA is TGCGCCAGCAGTTACGACAGCCCCCAGGAGACCCAGTACTTC. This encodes CASSYDSPQETQYF.

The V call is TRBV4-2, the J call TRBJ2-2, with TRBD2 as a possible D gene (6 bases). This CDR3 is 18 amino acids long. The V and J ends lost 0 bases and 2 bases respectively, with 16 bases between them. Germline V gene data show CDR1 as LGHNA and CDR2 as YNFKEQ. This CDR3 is CASSQDLAGRSNTGELFF. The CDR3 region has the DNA TGTGCCAGCAGCCAAGATCTGGCGGGGAGGAGTAACACCGGGGAGCTGTTTTTT.

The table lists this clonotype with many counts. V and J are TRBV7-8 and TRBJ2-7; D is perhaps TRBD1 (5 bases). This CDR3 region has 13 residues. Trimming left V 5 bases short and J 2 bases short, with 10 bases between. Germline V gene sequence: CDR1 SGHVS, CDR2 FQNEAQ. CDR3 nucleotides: TGTGCCAGCAGCCCATGGGGCGCCTACGAGCAGTACTTC. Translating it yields CASSPWGAYEQYF.

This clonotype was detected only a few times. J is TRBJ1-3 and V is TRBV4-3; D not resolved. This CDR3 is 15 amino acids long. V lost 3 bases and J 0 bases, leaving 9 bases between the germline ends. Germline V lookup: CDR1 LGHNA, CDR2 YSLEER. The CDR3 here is CASSQHTGSGNTIYF. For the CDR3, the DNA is TGCGCCAGCAGCCAGCATACTGGCTCTGGAAACACCATATATTTT.